This T cell receptor beta chain was documented in a study of T cell repertoires and HLA-DP antigens. Study-level background: Donor ages ranged from 18-to-29 to 60-to-69; a couple of men, one woman. Study-level points and caveats: No separate analysis of naive versus memory CD4+ cells was done.

After 15 days' expansion, CD4+ cells were restimulated less than 30 h with HeLa expressing allogeneic DPB1. Cells were stimulated with HeLa cells transduced with HLA-DPA1/DPB1, HLA-DM, invariant chain and CD80. The primer mix covered 54 TRBV segments and 13 TRBJ segments. The protocol was immunoSEQ multiplex PCR, while the TCRdb copy is restricted to in-frame clones and leaves out a portion. The table includes about 1,500 clones, more than 75% detected once. CDR1 and CDR2 (germline): SGHAT, FQNNGV. This CDR3 contains 14 residues. Losses at the gene ends were 4 bases for V and 3 bases for J; bases not matched to a gene: 3.

What was sequenced was CD137- CD4+ T cells from cultured PBMCs. This sequence joins TRBV11-2 and TRBJ1-2; TRBD1 matches at 9 bases. This receptor was identified in a man in his fifties or sixties in good health and CMV-seronegative. In DNA, the CDR3 is TGTGCCAGCAGCTATACAGGGGGCGACTATGGCTACACCTTC. It specifies CASSYTGGDYGYTF.